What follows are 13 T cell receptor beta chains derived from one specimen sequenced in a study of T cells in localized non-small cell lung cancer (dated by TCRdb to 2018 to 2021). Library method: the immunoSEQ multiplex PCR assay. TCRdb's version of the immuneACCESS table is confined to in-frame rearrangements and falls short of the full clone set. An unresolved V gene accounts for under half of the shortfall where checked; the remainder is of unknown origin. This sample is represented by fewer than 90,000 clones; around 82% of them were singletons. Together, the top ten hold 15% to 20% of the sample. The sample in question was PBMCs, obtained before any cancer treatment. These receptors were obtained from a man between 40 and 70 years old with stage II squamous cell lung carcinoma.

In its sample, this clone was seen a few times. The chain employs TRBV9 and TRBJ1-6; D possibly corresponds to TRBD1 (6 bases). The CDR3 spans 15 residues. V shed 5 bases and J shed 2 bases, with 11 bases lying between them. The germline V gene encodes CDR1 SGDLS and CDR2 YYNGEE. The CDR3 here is CASREQGPYNSPLHF. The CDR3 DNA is TGTGCCAGCAGGGAACAGGGCCCCTATAATTCACCCCTCCACTTT. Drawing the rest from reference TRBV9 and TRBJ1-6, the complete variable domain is DSGVTQTPKHLITATGQRVTLRCSPRSGDLSVYWYQQSLDQGLQFLIQYYNGEERAKGNILERFSAQQFPDLHSELNLSSLELGDSALYFCASREQGPYNSPLHFGNGTRLTVT.

The CDR3: CASSQPGQVYKGGYTF. The CDR3 DNA is TGCGCCAGCAGCCAACCGGGACAGGTCTATAAGGGGGGCTACACCTTC. This chain uses TRBV4-1 with TRBJ1-2; TRBD1 matches at 8 bases. The CDR3 runs 16 residues. The junction had 13 bases not matched to a gene; V was cut back by 2 bases and J by 8 bases. Germline CDR1 reads MGHRA; CDR2 reads YSYEKL.

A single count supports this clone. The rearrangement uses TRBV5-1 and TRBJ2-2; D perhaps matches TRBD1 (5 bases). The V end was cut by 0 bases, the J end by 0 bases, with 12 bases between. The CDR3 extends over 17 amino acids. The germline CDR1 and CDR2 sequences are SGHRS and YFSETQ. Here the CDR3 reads CASSLVAGLANTGELFF. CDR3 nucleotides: TGCGCCAGCAGCTTGGTAGCAGGGTTGGCGAACACCGGGGAGCTGTTTTTT.

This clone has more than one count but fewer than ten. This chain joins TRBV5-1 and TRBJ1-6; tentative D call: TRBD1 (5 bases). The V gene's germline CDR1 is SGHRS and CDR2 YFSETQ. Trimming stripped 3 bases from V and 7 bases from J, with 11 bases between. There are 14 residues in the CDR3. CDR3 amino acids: CASSSGRPNSPLHF. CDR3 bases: TGCGCCAGCAGCTCGGGACGGCCAAATTCACCCCTCCACTTT.

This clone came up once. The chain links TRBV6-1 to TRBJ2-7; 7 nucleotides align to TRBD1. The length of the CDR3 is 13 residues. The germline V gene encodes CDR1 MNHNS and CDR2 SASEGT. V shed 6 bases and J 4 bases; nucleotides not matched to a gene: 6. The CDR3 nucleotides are TGTGCCAGCAGCCGGGACAGTTTTTACGAGCAGTACTTC. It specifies CASSRDSFYEQYF.

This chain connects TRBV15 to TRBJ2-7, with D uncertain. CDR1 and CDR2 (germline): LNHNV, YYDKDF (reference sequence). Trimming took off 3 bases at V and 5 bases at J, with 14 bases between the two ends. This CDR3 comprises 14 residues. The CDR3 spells CATSRRDHNNEQYF. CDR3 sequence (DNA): TGTGCCACCAGCAGGAGAGACCACAACAACGAGCAGTACTTC. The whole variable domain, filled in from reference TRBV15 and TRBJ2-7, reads DAMVIQNPRYQVTQFGKPVTLSCSQTLNHNVMYWYQQKSSQAPKLLFHYYDKDFNNEADTPDNFQSRRPNTSFCFLDIRSPGLGDTAMYLCATSRRDHNNEQYFGPGTRLTVT.

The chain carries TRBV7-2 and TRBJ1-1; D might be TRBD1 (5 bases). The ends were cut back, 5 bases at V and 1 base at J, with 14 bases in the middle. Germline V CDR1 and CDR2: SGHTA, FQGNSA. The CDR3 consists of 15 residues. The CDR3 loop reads CASSPIWGGNTEAFF. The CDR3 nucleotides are TGTGCCAGCAGCCCTATATGGGGGGGGAACACTGAAGCTTTCTTT.

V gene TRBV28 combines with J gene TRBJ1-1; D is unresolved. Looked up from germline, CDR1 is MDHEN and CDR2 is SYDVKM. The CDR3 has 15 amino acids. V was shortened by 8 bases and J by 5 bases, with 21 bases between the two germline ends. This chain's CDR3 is CASGESRRAGTEAFF. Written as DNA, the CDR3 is TGTGCCAGCGGAGAATCTCGACGGGCTGGAACTGAAGCTTTCTTT.

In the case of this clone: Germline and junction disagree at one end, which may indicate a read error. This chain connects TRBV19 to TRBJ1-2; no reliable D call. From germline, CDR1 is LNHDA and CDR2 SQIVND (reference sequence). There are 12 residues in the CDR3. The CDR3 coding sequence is TGTGCCAGTCGTATATCGGAGGAGGGCTACACCTTC. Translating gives CASRISEEGYTF.

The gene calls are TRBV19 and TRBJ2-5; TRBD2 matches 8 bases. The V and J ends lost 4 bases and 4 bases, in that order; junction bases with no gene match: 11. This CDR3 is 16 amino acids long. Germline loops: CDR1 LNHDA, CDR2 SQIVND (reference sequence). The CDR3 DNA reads TGTGCCAGTAGTAAGCCTTCCGGCGGGGGGCGAGAGACCCAGTACTTC. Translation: CASSKPSGGGRETQYF. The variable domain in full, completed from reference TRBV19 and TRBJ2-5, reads DGGITQSPKYLFRKEGQNVTLSCEQNLNHDAMYWYRQDPGQGLRLIYYSQIVNDFQKGDIAEGYSVSREKKESFPLTVTSAQKNPTAFYLCASSKPSGGGRETQYFGPGTRLLVL.

The CDR3 DNA is TGCGCCAGCAGTCAAACTAGTTACAATGAGCAGTTCTTC. This translates into CASSQTSYNEQFF. This chain connects TRBV10-2 to TRBJ2-1; D is perhaps TRBD2 (5 bases). V was cut by 5 bases and J by 4 bases, with 9 bases left in between. Germline CDR1 reads WSHSY; CDR2 reads SAAADI. This CDR3 region has 13 residues.

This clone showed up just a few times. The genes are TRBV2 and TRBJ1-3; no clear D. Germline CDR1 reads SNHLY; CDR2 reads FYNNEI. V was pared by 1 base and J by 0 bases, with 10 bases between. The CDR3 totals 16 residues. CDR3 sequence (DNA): TGTGCCAGCAGTGAAGGAAGACGGAACTCTGGAAACACCATATATTTT. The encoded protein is CASSEGRRNSGNTIYF.

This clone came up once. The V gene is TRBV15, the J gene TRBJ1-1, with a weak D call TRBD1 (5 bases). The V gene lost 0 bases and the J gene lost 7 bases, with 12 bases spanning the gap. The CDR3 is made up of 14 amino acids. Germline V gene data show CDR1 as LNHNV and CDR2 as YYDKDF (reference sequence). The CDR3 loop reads CATSRDGGGSEAFF. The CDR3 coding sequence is TGTGCCACCAGCAGAGATGGGGGAGGGAGTGAAGCTTTCTTT.